This T cell receptor (beta chain) was observed in a study of blood T cell repertoires in COVID-19. Study-level information: Sites in the United States, Italy and Spain provided acute and convalescent COVID-19 samples.

Germline CDR1 and CDR2: SNHLY and FYNNEI. CDR3 length: 14 amino acids. Trimming left V 5 bases short and J 5 bases short, with 12 bases between. How the authors handled the data: Quantification of nucleated cells was approximated via reference gene primer amplification. Libraries were prepared by immunoSEQ multiplex PCR; TCRdb keeps only in-frame clonotypes and omits some of them. That table supplies the V and J calls and clone size; D and trimming were determined from the DNA. This table holds more than 150,000 clones, about 78% found once. Individuals drawn from around 24 US areas were roughly 18 to 95 years old. Two negative PCRs, clearance, or symptom resolution were required of recovered Cohort 3 donors.

The sequenced sample consisted of PBMCs or T cells enriched from blood (not recorded which). The receptor's source is a woman in her fifties or sixties who had recovered from COVID-19. V usage is TRBV2 and J usage is TRBJ1-4; a possible D gene is TRBD1 (6 bases). CDR3 nucleotides: TGTGCCAGCAGTTGGGGGGGACAAAATGAAAAACTGTTTTTT. Its translation: CASSWGGQNEKLFF.